The 29 T cell receptor beta chains presented below share a single source sample, sequenced in a study of cytomegalovirus exposure and HLA in healthy donors (dated by TCRdb to 2016 to 2017). The library was generated by the immunoSEQ multiplex PCR assay. The multiplex PCR relied on a mix of 60 forward primers for TCR Vbeta segments and 13 reverse primers for TCR Jbeta segments. Drawn from immuneACCESS, this table holds only the in-frame rearrangements with V and J called that TCRdb kept. Clones are partly lost; checked studies trace under half to an unresolved V gene and leave the rest unexplained. This sample comprises around 180,000 clones, 70% to 90% of them detected only once. 4.8% of the sample belongs to the ten largest clones. The sequenced material came from PBMCs. The source of these receptors is a girl aged 5-17 years in good health and CMV-seropositive.

The chain couples TRBV5-4 to TRBJ1-2; 9 nucleotides line up with TRBD1. The V gene's germline CDR1 is SGHNT and CDR2 YYREEE (reference sequence). The CDR3 runs to 14 residues. After removal of 5 bases from V and 4 bases from J, the junction contained 6 bases not matched to a gene. CDR3 sequence reads: CASRKTGGFYGYTF. CDR3 bases: TGTGCCAGCAGAAAGACAGGGGGTTTCTATGGCTACACCTTC.

V gene TRBV20-1 combines with J gene TRBJ1-2, with D possibly TRBD1 on 6 matching bases. V lost 2 bases and J lost 6, with 7 bases in between. Germline V gives CDR1 DFQATT, CDR2 SNEGSKA (reference sequence). The CDR3 loop spans 11 amino acids. The CDR3 sequence is CSARQGNGYTF. The CDR3 DNA reads TGCAGTGCTAGACAGGGGAATGGCTACACCTTC.

This clone was seen a few times. The chain joins TRBV4-2 to TRBJ1-5; no definite D call. V shed 2 bases and J shed 4 bases, with 6 bases lying between them. The CDR3 has 13 amino acids. Germline assignment: CDR1 LGHNA and CDR2 YNFKEQ. The CDR3 protein is CASSQWQNQPQHF. The CDR3 bases are TGTGCCAGCAGCCAATGGCAGAATCAGCCCCAGCATTTT.

The J gene is TRBJ1-3, the V gene TRBV29-1; the D is unclear. Germline V gene sequence: CDR1 SQVTM, CDR2 ANQGSEA. The CDR3 loop spans 15 amino acids. Trimming cost V 7 bases and J 2 bases, with 18 bases left between them. The CDR3 region has the DNA TGCAGCGCCTCGACCCAACCGGGTCCTGGAAACACCATATATTTT. This sequence encodes CSASTQPGPGNTIYF.

J is TRBJ1-1 and V is TRBV4-1; D is ambiguous. Trimming took off 4 bases at V and 0 bases at J, with 6 bases between the two ends. CDR3 length equals 13 residues. The germline CDR1 and CDR2 sequences are MGHRA and YSYEKL. CDR3 nucleotides: TGCGCCAGCAGCCTCGGTCTGAACACTGAAGCTTTCTTT. As protein: CASSLGLNTEAFF.

V gene TRBV7-8 combines with J gene TRBJ2-1; 16 bases are shared with TRBD2. In germline, CDR1 is SGHVS, CDR2 FQNEAQ. This CDR3 has 18 amino acids. V was clipped by 1 base and J by 2 bases; unmatched bases: 2. CDR3 sequence (DNA): TGTGCCAGCAGCTTAGAGGGACTAGCGGGGGGGCCCTACAATGAGCAGTTCTTC. Amino acid sequence: CASSLEGLAGGPYNEQFF. Full variable domain (outside the CDR3, taken from reference TRBV7-8 and TRBJ2-1): GAGVSQSPRYKVAKRGQDVALRCDPISGHVSLFWYQQALGQGPEFLTYFQNEAQLDKSGLPSDRFFAERPEGSVSTLKIQRTQQEDSAVYLCASSLEGLAGGPYNEQFFGPGTRLTVL.

V and J are TRBV10-2 and TRBJ2-7; the D is unclear. Trimming stripped 9 bases from V and 3 bases from J, with 12 bases between. Germline CDR1 and CDR2: WSHSY and SAAADI. This CDR3 comprises 12 residues. The CDR3 protein is CASATQVYEQYF. CDR3 sequence (DNA): TGCGCCAGTGCCACCCAGGTCTACGAGCAGTACTTC.

The rearrangement joins TRBV6-4 to TRBJ2-3, with 8 nucleotides matching TRBD2. Germline V CDR1 and CDR2: MRHNA, SNTAGT. The CDR3 extends over 14 amino acids. Unmatched junction bases numbered 4, after V lost 3 bases and J lost 5 bases. The CDR3 DNA follows: TGTGCCAGCAGTGAAGCGGGGGCCCAAGATACGCAGTATTTT. This sequence encodes CASSEAGAQDTQYF.

V usage is TRBV11-3 and J usage is TRBJ1-5, with a weak D call TRBD1 (5 bases). Germline V gene sequence: CDR1 SGHNT, CDR2 YENEEA. V gave up 3 bases and J gave up 6 bases, with 12 bases separating them. The CDR3 consists of 14 residues. The chain's CDR3 is CASSFAGEAQPQHF. The CDR3 nucleotides are TGTGCCAGCAGCTTTGCGGGGGAGGCTCAGCCCCAGCATTTT.

The chain couples TRBV11-1 to TRBJ2-3; 8 bases are a match to TRBD1. The CDR3 spans 16 residues. V lost 2 bases and J lost 5; bases outside the gene matches: 9. The germline V gene encodes CDR1 SGHAT and CDR2 FQDESV (reference sequence). The CDR3 region is CASSLNRRGRLDTQYF. The CDR3 DNA is TGTGCCAGCAGCTTAAACCGCAGGGGGCGTCTAGATACGCAGTATTTT.

This sequence joins TRBV6-4 and TRBJ1-2; 9 bases align to TRBD1. Trimming removed 2 bases from V and 7 bases from J; junction bases left unmatched: 5. The V gene's germline CDR1 is MRHNA and CDR2 SNTAGT. The CDR3 is made up of 14 amino acids. The CDR3 loop reads CASSDPGQGGGYTF. Written as DNA, the CDR3 is TGTGCCAGCAGTGACCCGGGACAGGGAGGTGGCTACACCTTC.

This chain uses TRBV7-2 with TRBJ1-1; 7 bases are a match to TRBD1. Germline values: CDR1 SGHTA, CDR2 FQGNSA. V shed 5 bases, J shed 4 bases, and the junction held 4 bases outside the gene matches. The CDR3 sequence is 13 residues long. The CDR3 nucleotides read TGTGCCAGCAGCAGGGGGCGGATCACTGAAGCTTTCTTT. As protein: CASSRGRITEAFF.

V usage is TRBV6-5 and J usage is TRBJ1-2; 7 bases match TRBD1. Germline lookup yields CDR1 MNHEY and CDR2 SVGAGI. The trim removed 2 bases at V and 4 bases at J, leaving 1 base unmatched. There are 13 residues in the CDR3. CDR3 DNA: TGTGCCAGCAGTTACCGGGACAGCTATGGCTACACCTTC. This codes for CASSYRDSYGYTF.

This chain connects TRBV14 to TRBJ1-2; a weak D match, TRBD1 (6 bases). From germline, CDR1 is SGHDN and CDR2 FVKESK. CDR3 length: 15 amino acids. The germline V and J ends were trimmed by 4 bases and 0 bases, with 12 bases remaining between them. The CDR3 DNA reads TGTGCCAGCAGCCCACAGGGATTAGCTAACTATGGCTACACCTTC. It translates to CASSPQGLANYGYTF.

This clone was observed a single time. This chain connects TRBV5-8 to TRBJ1-1; TRBD1 matches at 7 bases. Germline values: CDR1 SGHTS, CDR2 YDEGEE. The CDR3 has 14 amino acids. V shed 2 bases, J shed 6 bases, and the junction held 7 bases outside the gene matches. The CDR3 DNA sequence: TGTGCCAGCAGCTTAACGGTCGGGACAGCTGAAGCTTTCTTT. Its translation is CASSLTVGTAEAFF.

The rearrangement uses TRBV9 and TRBJ2-4; 7 positions match TRBD1. This CDR3 comprises 13 residues. Germline assignment: CDR1 SGDLS and CDR2 YYNGEE. V gave up 5 bases and J gave up 5 bases; unmatched junction bases: 4. CDR3 region: CASSTGQENIQYF. DNA for the CDR3: TGTGCCAGCAGTACCGGACAGGAAAACATTCAGTACTTC.

The V and J genes are TRBV2 and TRBJ1-3; perhaps TRBD1 as D (6 bases). Germline CDR1 is SNHLY and CDR2 is FYNNEI. The CDR3 runs to 14 residues. V dropped 2 bases and J dropped 4 bases, with 9 bases sitting between them. CDR3: CASSENDRGNTIYF. CDR3 sequence (DNA): TGTGCCAGCAGTGAAAACGACAGGGGAAACACCATATATTTT. Combining the CDR3 with reference TRBV2 and TRBJ1-3 gives the whole variable domain EPEVTQTPSHQVTQMGQEVILRCVPISNHLYFYWYRQILGQKVEFLVSFYNNEISEKSEIFDDQFSVERPDGSNFTLKIRSTKLEDSAMYFCASSENDRGNTIYFGEGSWLTVV.

The chain couples TRBV6-6 to TRBJ2-7; D might be TRBD2 (5 bases). The germline gives CDR1 MNHNY, CDR2 SVGAGI (reference sequence). CDR3 size: 14 residues. Trimming cost V 0 bases and J 4 bases, with 10 bases left between them. The CDR3 DNA reads TGTGCCAGCAGTTACTCTCCGGGAACTTACGAGCAGTACTTC. Its translation is CASSYSPGTYEQYF.

This chain joins TRBV5-1 and TRBJ1-2, with TRBD1 identical over 7 bases. CDR1 and CDR2 from the germline V gene are SGHRS and YFSETQ. V trimming: 4 bases; J trimming: 5 bases; junction bases outside the gene matches: 5. This CDR3 has 13 amino acids. CDR3 sequence (DNA): TGCGCCAGCAGCGTTGACAGGGCGTATGGCTACACCTTC. It is translated as CASSVDRAYGYTF.

The J gene is TRBJ1-2, the V gene TRBV7-2; D possibly corresponds to TRBD1 (6 bases). CDR1 and CDR2 from the germline V gene are SGHTA and FQGNSA. CDR3 length equals 15 residues. Trimming pared 6 bases from V and 2 bases from J, leaving 16 bases between. In DNA, the CDR3 is TGTGCCAGCAGTTTGGGAGAACAGGGAAACTATGGCTACACCTTC. Protein: CASSLGEQGNYGYTF.

The chain employs TRBV5-1 and TRBJ2-3, with a weak D call TRBD1 (6 bases). This CDR3 comprises 13 residues. V lost 4 bases to trimming and J lost 6 bases, with 12 bases between them. The germline gives CDR1 SGHRS, CDR2 YFSETQ. CDR3 region: CASSKQGADTQYF. The CDR3 region has the DNA TGCGCCAGCAGCAAACAGGGAGCCGATACGCAGTATTTT. Full variable domain (missing parts from reference TRBV5-1 and TRBJ2-3): KAGVTQTPRYLIKTRGQQVTLSCSPISGHRSVSWYQQTPGQGLQFLFEYFSETQRNKGNFPGRFSGRQFSNSRSEMNVSTLELGDSALYLCASSKQGADTQYFGPGTRLTVL.

Comment on this clone: The DNA is left out, because the CDR3 cannot be placed on it with certainty; the CDR3 is given as TCRdb lists it. The CDR3 sequence is CAWTVPSTLGRWRFSPLHF. The chain recombines TRBV30 with TRBJ1-6. Germline V CDR1 and CDR2: GTSNPN, SVGIG (reference sequence). The CDR3 has 19 amino acids, counting both end residues.

This chain links TRBV6-4 with TRBJ2-1; no firm D call. The CDR3 has 14 amino acids. V was trimmed by 0 bases and J by 4 bases, leaving 7 bases between them. Germline values: CDR1 MRHNA, CDR2 SNTAGT. The CDR3 loop reads CASSDSPDYNEQFF. For the CDR3, the DNA is TGTGCCAGCAGTGACTCCCCAGATTACAATGAGCAGTTCTTC.

The chain has TRBV4-2 and TRBJ2-5; D is possibly TRBD2 (6 bases). TRBJ2-7 matches the DNA end more closely, so the J call is doubtful. Germline V CDR1 and CDR2: LGHNA, YNFKEQ. This CDR3 has 14 amino acids. This CDR3 is CASSHPGAGYEQYF. CDR3 coding DNA: TGTGCCAGCAGCCACCCGGGAGCAGGCTACGAGCAGTACTTC.

The J gene is TRBJ1-1, the V gene TRBV5-5; D is perhaps TRBD1 (5 bases). The germline V gene encodes CDR1 SGHKS and CDR2 YYEKEE (reference sequence). Trimming cost V 1 base and J 2 bases, with 9 bases left between them. The CDR3 has 14 residues. The CDR3 loop is CASSLRQINTEAFF. DNA for the CDR3: TGTGCCAGCAGCTTGAGACAGATAAACACTGAAGCTTTCTTT.

The chain employs TRBV15 and TRBJ1-4, with 7 nucleotides matching TRBD1. The CDR3 sequence is 15 residues long. The germline gives CDR1 LNHNV, CDR2 YYDKDF (reference sequence). Trimming cost V 4 bases and J 7 bases; bases outside gene matches: 9. The CDR3 coding sequence is TGTGCCACCAGCAAAACCGGGACAGATTTTGAAAAACTGTTTTTT. It translates to CATSKTGTDFEKLFF. Variable domain in full (rest from reference TRBV15 and TRBJ1-4): DAMVIQNPRYQVTQFGKPVTLSCSQTLNHNVMYWYQQKSSQAPKLLFHYYDKDFNNEADTPDNFQSRRPNTSFCFLDIRSPGLGDTAMYLCATSKTGTDFEKLFFGSGTQLSVL.

The chain links TRBV2 to TRBJ2-7, with D possibly TRBD1 on 6 matching bases. Germline-derived CDR1 and CDR2 are SNHLY and FYNNEI. This CDR3 has 14 residues. V gave up 6 bases and J gave up 2 bases, with 14 bases separating them. CDR3 nucleotides: TGTGCCAGCAGAGCCCAGGGGCTGCCCTACGAGCAGTACTTC. Protein product: CASRAQGLPYEQYF.

A single count supports this clone. The J gene is TRBJ2-1, the V gene TRBV15; no definite D call. Germline loops: CDR1 LNHNV, CDR2 YYDKDF (reference sequence). Deletions cut 0 bases from V and 4 bases from J, with 13 bases between. The CDR3 covers 16 residues. The CDR3 sequence is CATSRDLDRAYNEQFF. DNA for the CDR3: TGTGCCACCAGCAGAGATCTAGATCGAGCTTACAATGAGCAGTTCTTC.

The chain has TRBV18 and TRBJ2-7; 8 bases match TRBD1. The CDR3 has 18 amino acids. The germline V gene encodes CDR1 KGHSH and CDR2 LQKENI. V dropped 1 base and J dropped 1; count of bases not matched to a gene: 12. The CDR3 protein is CASSPQRPGDRGSYEQYF. Here the CDR3 DNA reads TGTGCCAGCTCACCACAACGGCCCGGAGACAGGGGATCCTACGAGCAGTACTTC.